The 8 T cell receptor beta chains reported below all come from one sample, sequenced in a study of shared clonotypes between healthy human individuals. TCRdb keeps only in-frame clones here, not all; method: immunoSEQ multiplex PCR. The table has about half a million clones, roughly 80% seen once. The source material was PBMCs. These receptors were obtained from a woman aged 35 to 49 in good health. Some clones in this sample may be carry-over from other donors' samples.

Concerning this clone itself: Given a far larger clone just one base away, this is likely a sequencing read error. The rearrangement links TRBV10-3 to TRBJ1-2; a weak D match, TRBD1 (6 bases). Deletions cut 4 bases from V and 7 bases from J, with 13 bases between. The CDR3 length is 13 residues. The germline CDR1 and CDR2 sequences are ENHRY and SYGVKD. The CDR3 spells CAISGGQIAGYTF. DNA for the CDR3: TGTGCCATCAGTGGAGGACAGATTGCTGGCTACACCTTC.

The rearrangement links TRBV6-5 to TRBJ1-2; D is possibly TRBD1 (5 bases). V shed 5 bases and J shed 10 bases, with 23 bases lying between them. CDR1 and CDR2 from the germline V gene are MNHEY and SVGAGI. CDR3 size: 15 residues. CDR3 sequence reads: CASSGRYGAPLDYTF. The DNA of the CDR3 is TGTGCCAGCAGTGGTCGCTATGGGGCCCCCCTAGACTACACCTTC.

Notes on this clone: A far larger clone is a single base away, which makes a read error likely. Other DNA variants within this sample encode the same CDR3. CDR3 in amino acids: CASSLEQNYEQYF. CDR3 DNA: TGCGCCAGCAGCTTAGAACAGAACTACGAGCAGTACTTC. This chain links TRBV5-1 with TRBJ2-7, with D hard to call. V lost 2 bases and J lost 3, with 9 bases in between. This CDR3 is 13 amino acids long. Germline V gene data show CDR1 as SGHRS and CDR2 as YFSETQ.

This rearrangement joins TRBV10-3 to TRBJ2-2, with 8 bases matching TRBD1. The CDR3 is made up of 17 amino acids. Germline V CDR1 and CDR2: ENHRY, SYGVKD. V lost 0 bases and J lost 4; bases outside the gene matches: 7. This chain's CDR3 is CAISESAGGVGTGELFF. CDR3 bases: TGTGCCATCAGTGAGTCGGCAGGGGGCGTTGGCACCGGGGAGCTGTTTTTT.

The chain uses TRBV6-1 and TRBJ1-5; TRBD1 aligns across 7 bases. Trimming at V came to 9 bases and at J to 6 bases, leaving 11 bases not matched to a gene. Germline CDR1 is MNHNS and CDR2 is SASEGT. The CDR3 contains 14 residues. The CDR3 coding sequence is TGTGCCAGTAAGTTGGCAGGGGGGGGTCAGCCCCAGCATTTT. It translates to CASKLAGGGQPQHF.

In the case of this clone: This sample includes further DNA sequences coding for the same CDR3. The chain has TRBV18 and TRBJ2-7; 10 positions match TRBD1. The germline gives CDR1 KGHSH, CDR2 LQKENI. This CDR3 comprises 14 residues. Germline trimming cut 3 bases from V and 4 bases from J; bases unmatched to any gene: 3. The CDR3 loop reads CASSPGTGEYEQYF. CDR3 coding DNA: TGTGCCAGCTCACCTGGGACAGGGGAGTACGAGCAGTACTTC.

The chain combines TRBV7-3 with TRBJ1-4, with TRBD1 matching 8 bases. The germline gives CDR1 SGHTA, CDR2 FQGTGA. The V and J ends lost 6 bases and 3 bases, in that order; junction bases with no gene match: 9. This CDR3 spans 16 amino acids. CDR3 residues: CASRRQGPSSNEKLFF. The CDR3 region has the DNA TGTGCCAGCAGACGACAGGGGCCAAGCTCTAATGAAAAACTGTTTTTT.

This clone was picked up a small number of times. V gene TRBV10-2 combines with J gene TRBJ2-7, with TRBD2 matching over 13 bases. The CDR3 sequence is 15 residues long. After removal of 4 bases from V and 6 bases from J, the junction contained 6 bases not matched to a gene. CDR1 and CDR2 (germline): WSHSY, SAAADI. CDR3 residues: CASSGTSGRLSEQYF. CDR3 DNA sequence: TGCGCCAGCAGTGGGACTAGCGGGAGATTGAGCGAGCAGTACTTC.